This TCR beta chain stems from a study of CD8+CD57+ T cells in acquired aplastic anemia. From germline, CDR1 is LNHDA and CDR2 SQIVND (reference sequence). There are 15 residues in the CDR3. V was clipped by 10 bases and J by 3 bases, with 21 bases between them. On this clonotype itself: Antigen unknown.

Regarding the study as a whole: CD8+ Simpson's diversity did not differ significantly between patients and controls.

It was genomic DNA that served as the template for profiling TCR beta VDJ and CDR3. TCRdb passed the reads through MiXCR, listing each CDR3 protein once. The sample comprises some 170,000 distinct CDR3 sequences, roughly two thirds of which are singletons, and around 45% rests with the top ten. CD8+CD57+ cell expansion had been shown by flow cytometry in patients chosen for sequencing. Patients had not yet gotten any therapy when their blood was taken for sampling. The sequenced sample was sorted CD4+, CD8+, or CD8+CD57+ T cells (not recorded which) from PBMCs. This TCR derives from a human donor with aplastic anemia. The chain is built from TRBV19 and TRBJ1-2; D unresolved. CDR3 loop: CATKSFGSSYYGYTF. DNA for the CDR3: TGTGCCACTAAATCATTTGGGAGTTCCTACTATGGCTACACCTTC. Complete variable domain (other parts from reference TRBV19 and TRBJ1-2): DGGITQSPKYLFRKEGQNVTLSCEQNLNHDAMYWYRQDPGQGLRLIYYSQIVNDFQKGDIAEGYSVSREKKESFPLTVTSAQKNPTAFYLCATKSFGSSYYGYTFGSGTRLTVV.